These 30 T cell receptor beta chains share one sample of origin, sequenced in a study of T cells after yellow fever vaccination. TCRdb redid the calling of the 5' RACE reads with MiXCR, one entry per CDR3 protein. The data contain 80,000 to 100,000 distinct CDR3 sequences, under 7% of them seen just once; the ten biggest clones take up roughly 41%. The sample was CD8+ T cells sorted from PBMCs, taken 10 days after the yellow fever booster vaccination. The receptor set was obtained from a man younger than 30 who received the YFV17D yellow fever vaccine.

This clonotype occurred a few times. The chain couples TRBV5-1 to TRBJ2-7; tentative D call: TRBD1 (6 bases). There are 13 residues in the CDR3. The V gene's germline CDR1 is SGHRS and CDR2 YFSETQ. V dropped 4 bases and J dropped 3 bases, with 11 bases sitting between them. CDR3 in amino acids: CASSDNRVYEQYV. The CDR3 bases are TGCGCCAGCAGCGATAACAGGGTCTACGAGCAGTACGTC.

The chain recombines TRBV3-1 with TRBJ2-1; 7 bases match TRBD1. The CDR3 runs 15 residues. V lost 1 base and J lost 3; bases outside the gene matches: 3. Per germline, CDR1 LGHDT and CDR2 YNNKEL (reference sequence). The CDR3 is CASSQGDSFYNEQFF. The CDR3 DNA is TGTGCCAGCAGCCAAGGGGACAGTTTCTACAATGAGCAGTTCTTC.

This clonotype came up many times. The CDR3 DNA sequence: TGTGCCAGCAGTGCTACTAGCGGGGGGGCAGGGAATGAGCAGTTCTTC. It translates to CASSATSGGAGNEQFF. The V call is TRBV6-4, the J call TRBJ2-1, with TRBD2 identical over 13 bases. Germline-derived CDR1 and CDR2 are MRHNA and SNTAGT. The V segment lost 4 bases and the J segment 7 bases; nucleotides outside the gene matches: 7. This CDR3 has 16 amino acids.

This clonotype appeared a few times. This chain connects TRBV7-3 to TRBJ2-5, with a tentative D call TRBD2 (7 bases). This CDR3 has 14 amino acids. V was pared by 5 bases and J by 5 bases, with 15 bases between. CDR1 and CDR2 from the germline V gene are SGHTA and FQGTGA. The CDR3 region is CASSGGGRGETQYF. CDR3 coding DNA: TGTGCCAGCAGCGGCGGGGGCCGGGGGGAGACCCAGTACTTC. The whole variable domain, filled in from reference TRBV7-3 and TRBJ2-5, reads GAGVSQTPSNKVTEKGKYVELRCDPISGHTALYWYRQSLGQGPEFLIYFQGTGAADDSGLPNDRFFAVRPEGSVSTLKIQRTERGDSAVYLCASSGGGRGETQYFGPGTRLLVL.

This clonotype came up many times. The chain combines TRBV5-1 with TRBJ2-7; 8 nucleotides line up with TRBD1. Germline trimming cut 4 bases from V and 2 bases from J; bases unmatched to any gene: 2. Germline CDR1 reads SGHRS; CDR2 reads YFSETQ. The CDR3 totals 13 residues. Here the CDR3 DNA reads TGCGCCAGCAGCCCACAGGGGGCCTACGAGCAGTACTTC. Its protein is CASSPQGAYEQYF.

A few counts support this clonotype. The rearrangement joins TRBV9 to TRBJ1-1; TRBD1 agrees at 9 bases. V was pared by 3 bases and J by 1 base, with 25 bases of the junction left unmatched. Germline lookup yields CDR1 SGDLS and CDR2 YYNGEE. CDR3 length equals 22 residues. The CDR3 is CASSAKNIMTGTGWSRNTEAFF. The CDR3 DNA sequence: TGTGCCAGCAGCGCCAAGAACATCATGACCGGGACAGGGTGGAGTAGGAACACTGAAGCTTTCTTT.

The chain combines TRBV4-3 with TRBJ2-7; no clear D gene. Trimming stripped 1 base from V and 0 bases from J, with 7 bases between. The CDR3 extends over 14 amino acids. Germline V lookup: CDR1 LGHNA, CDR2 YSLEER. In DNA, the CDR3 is TGCGCCAGCAGCCAAGTAAAGAGCTCCTACGAGCAGTACTTC. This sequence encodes CASSQVKSSYEQYF.

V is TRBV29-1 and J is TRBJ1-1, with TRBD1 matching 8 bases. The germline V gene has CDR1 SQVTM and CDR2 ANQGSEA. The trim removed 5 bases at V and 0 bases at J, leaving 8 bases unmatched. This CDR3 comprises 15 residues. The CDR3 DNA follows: TGCAGCGTTTGGGACAGGCCGCTCATGAACACTGAAGCTTTCTTT. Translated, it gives CSVWDRPLMNTEAFF.

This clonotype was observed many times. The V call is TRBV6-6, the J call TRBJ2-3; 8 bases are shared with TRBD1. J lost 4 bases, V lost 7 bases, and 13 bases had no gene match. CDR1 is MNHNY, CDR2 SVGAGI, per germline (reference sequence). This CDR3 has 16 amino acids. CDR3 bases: TGTGCCAGCACTCACCGCCCCAGGGGGCTCCCAGATACGCAGTATTTT. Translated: CASTHRPRGLPDTQYF.

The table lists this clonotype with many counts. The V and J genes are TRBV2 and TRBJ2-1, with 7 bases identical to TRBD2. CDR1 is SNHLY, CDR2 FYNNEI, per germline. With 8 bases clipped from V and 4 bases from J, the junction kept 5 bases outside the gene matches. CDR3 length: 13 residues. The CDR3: CASLGGEYNEQFF. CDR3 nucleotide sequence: TGTGCCAGCTTGGGGGGGGAATACAATGAGCAGTTCTTC.

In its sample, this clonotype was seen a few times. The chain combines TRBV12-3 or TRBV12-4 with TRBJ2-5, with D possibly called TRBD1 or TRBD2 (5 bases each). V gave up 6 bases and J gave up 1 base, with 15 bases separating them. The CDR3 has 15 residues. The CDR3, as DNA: TGTGCCAGCAGCCATTCGGGGCTCAGCCAAGAGACCCAGTACTTC. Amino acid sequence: CASSHSGLSQETQYF.

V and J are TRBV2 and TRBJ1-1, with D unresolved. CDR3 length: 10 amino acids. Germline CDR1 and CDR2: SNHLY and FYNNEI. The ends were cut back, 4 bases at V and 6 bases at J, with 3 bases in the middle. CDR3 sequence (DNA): TGTGCCAGCAGTGGGCCTGAAGCTTTCTTT. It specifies CASSGPEAFF.

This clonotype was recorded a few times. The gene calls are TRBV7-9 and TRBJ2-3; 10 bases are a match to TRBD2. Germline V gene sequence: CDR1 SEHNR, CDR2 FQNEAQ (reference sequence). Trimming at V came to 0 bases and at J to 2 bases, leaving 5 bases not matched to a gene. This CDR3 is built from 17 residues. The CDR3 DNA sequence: TGTGCCAGCAGCTTAGCGAGGCTAGCGGGGGCCACAGATACGCAGTATTTT. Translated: CASSLARLAGATDTQYF.

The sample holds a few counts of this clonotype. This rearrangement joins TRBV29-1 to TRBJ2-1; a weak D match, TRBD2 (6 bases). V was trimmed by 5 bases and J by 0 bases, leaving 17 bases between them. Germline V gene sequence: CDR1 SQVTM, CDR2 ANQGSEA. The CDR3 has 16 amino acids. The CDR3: CSVWRSAGSSYNEQFF. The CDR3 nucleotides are TGCAGCGTTTGGCGTTCGGCGGGGAGCTCCTACAATGAGCAGTTCTTC.

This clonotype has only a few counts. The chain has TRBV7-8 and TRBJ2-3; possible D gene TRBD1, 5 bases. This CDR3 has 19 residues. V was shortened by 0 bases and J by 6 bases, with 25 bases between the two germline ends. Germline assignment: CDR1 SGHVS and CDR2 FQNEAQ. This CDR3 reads CASSLAPAGRAGLMDTQYF. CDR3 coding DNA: TGTGCCAGCAGCTTAGCGCCCGCTGGACGGGCAGGGCTAATGGATACGCAGTATTTT.

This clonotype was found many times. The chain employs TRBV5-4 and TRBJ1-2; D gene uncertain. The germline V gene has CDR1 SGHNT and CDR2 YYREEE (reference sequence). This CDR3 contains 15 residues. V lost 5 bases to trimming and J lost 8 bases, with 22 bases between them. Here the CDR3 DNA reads TGTGCCAGCAGGAACGCTCTGGACTTCTACCGGGGCTACACCTTC. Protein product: CASRNALDFYRGYTF.

The CDR3 region is CASSLSGTALFNEQFF. CDR3 coding DNA: TGTGCCAGCAGTTTATCGGGGACAGCCTTGTTCAATGAGCAGTTCTTC. The J gene is TRBJ2-1, the V gene TRBV27, with 7 positions matching TRBD1. CDR3 length: 16 residues. Trimming removed 0 bases from V and 6 bases from J; junction bases left unmatched: 8. The germline V gene encodes CDR1 MNHEY and CDR2 SMNVEV (reference sequence).

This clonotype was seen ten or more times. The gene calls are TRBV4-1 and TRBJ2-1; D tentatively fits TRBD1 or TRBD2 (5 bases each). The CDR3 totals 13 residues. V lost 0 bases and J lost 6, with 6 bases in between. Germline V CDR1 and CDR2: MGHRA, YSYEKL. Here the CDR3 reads CASSQERGNEQFF. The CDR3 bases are TGCGCCAGCAGCCAAGAGAGGGGCAATGAGCAGTTCTTC.

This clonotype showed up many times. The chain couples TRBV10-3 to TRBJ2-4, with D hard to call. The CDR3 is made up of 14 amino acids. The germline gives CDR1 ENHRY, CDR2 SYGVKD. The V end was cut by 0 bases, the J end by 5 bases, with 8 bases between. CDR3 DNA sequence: TGTGCCATCAGTGAGTCAGACGGAGAAAACATTCAGTACTTC. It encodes CAISESDGENIQYF.

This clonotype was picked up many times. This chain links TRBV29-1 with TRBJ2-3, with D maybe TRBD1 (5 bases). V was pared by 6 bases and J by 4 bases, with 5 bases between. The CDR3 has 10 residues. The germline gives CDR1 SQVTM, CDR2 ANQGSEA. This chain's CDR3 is CSVGPDTQYF. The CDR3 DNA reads TGCAGCGTGGGGCCAGATACGCAGTATTTT.

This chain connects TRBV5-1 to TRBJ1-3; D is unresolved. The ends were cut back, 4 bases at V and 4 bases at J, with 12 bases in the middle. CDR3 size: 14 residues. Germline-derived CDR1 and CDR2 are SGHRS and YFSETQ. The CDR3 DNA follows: TGCGCCAGCAGCCCCGGAGTGGGCGGAAACACCATATATTTT. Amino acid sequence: CASSPGVGGNTIYF.

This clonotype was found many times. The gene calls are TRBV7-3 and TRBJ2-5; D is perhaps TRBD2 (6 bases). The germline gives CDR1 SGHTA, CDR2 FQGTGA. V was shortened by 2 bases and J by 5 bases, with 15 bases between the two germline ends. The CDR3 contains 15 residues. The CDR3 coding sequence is TGTGCCAGCAGCTTATCGGGGGACCCCAGGGAGACCCAGTACTTC. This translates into CASSLSGDPRETQYF. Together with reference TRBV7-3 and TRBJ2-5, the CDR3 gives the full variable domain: GAGVSQTPSNKVTEKGKYVELRCDPISGHTALYWYRQSLGQGPEFLIYFQGTGAADDSGLPNDRFFAVRPEGSVSTLKIQRTERGDSAVYLCASSLSGDPRETQYFGPGTRLLVL.

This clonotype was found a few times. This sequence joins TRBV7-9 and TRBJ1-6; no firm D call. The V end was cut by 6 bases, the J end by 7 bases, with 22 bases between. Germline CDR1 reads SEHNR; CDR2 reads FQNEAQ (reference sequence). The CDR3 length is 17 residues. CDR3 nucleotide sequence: TGTGCCAGCAGTTTTAAGCCTGGGCCGGATCGGAATTCACCCCTCCACTTT. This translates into CASSFKPGPDRNSPLHF.

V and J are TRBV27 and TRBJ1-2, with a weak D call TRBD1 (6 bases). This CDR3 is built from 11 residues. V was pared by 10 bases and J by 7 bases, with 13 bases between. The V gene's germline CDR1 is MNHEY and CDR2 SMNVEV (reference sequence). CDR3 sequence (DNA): TGTGCCACCTGGGGGGCGCTTGGCTACACCTTC. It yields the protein CATWGALGYTF.

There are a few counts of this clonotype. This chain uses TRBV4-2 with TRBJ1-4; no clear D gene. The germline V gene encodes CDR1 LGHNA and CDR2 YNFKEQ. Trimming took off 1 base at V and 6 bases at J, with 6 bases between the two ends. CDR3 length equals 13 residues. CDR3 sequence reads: CASSQGFDEKLFF. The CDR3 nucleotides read TGTGCCAGCAGCCAAGGCTTCGATGAAAAACTGTTTTTT.

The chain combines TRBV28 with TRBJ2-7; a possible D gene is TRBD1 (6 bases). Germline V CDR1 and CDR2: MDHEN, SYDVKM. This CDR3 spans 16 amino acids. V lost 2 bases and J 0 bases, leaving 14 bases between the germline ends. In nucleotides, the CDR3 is TGTGCCAGCAGTTTAGACCGGGACACCAGCTCCTACGAGCAGTACGTC. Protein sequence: CASSLDRDTSSYEQYV.

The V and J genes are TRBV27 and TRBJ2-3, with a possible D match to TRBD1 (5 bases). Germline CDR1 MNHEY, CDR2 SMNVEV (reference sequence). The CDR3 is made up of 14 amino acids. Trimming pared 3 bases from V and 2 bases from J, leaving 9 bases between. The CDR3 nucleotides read TGTGCCAGCAGTTTGGCAGGGAACACAGATACGCAGTATTTT. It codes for CASSLAGNTDTQYF.

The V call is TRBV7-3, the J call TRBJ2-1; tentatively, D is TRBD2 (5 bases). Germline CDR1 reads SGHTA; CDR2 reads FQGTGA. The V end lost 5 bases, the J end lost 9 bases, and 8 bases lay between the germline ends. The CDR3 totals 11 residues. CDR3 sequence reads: CASSEGSEQFF. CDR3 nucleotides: TGTGCCAGCAGCGAGGGCAGTGAGCAGTTCTTC.

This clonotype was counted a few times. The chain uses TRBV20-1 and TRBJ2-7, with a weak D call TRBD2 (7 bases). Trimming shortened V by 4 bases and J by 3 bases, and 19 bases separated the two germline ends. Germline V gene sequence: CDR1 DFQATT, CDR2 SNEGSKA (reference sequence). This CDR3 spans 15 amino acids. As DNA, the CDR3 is TGCAGTGCTACTGCCCCGGGGGGCTTTTTCTACGAGCAGTACGTC. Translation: CSATAPGGFFYEQYV.

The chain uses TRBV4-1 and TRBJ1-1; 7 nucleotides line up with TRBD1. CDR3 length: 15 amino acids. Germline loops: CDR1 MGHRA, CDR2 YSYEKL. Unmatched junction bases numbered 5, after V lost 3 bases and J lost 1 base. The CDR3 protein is CASSHPTGANTEAFF. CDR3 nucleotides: TGCGCCAGCAGCCACCCTACAGGGGCGAACACTGAAGCTTTCTTT.